This is a list of T cell receptor beta chains from one sample in a study of blood T cell repertoires in COVID-19. Assay used: immunoSEQ multiplex PCR; TCRdb lists only in-frame clones, some missing. Among about 48,000 clones listed, over 75% were seen once. Sequencing was done on a sample of peripheral blood. The source of these receptors is a human donor in a cohort sampled during active COVID-19. The donor label of this sample is uncertain. Both conserved end residues are part of each CDR3. Each record gives: V gene, clone size, D gene, J gene, CDR3 protein, CDR3 DNA. A D gene is named only where the DNA matches it firmly. Part of the rows lack a size; the others show once, few, many or a class for expanded clones.

v_call: TRBV12-3/TRBV12-4
clone_size: NA
d_call: NA
j_call: TRBJ1-4
cdr3_aa: CASSFWEGEKLFF
cdr3_nt: TGTGCCAGCAGTTTTTGGGAGGGTGAAAAACTGTTTTTT

v_call: TRBV23-1
clone_size: once
d_call: TRBD2
j_call: TRBJ2-3
cdr3_aa: CASSQSGRRLAGPSCTDTQYF
cdr3_nt: TGCGCCAGCAGTCAATCTGGCCGGAGGCTAGCGGGGCCTTCTTGCACAGATACGCAGTATTTT

v_call: TRBV19
clone_size: medium-sized
d_call: TRBD1
j_call: TRBJ2-7
cdr3_aa: CASTGARPYEQYF
cdr3_nt: TGTGCCAGCACAGGGGCGAGGCCCTACGAGCAGTACTTC

v_call: TRBV29-1
clone_size: NA
d_call: TRBD2
j_call: TRBJ2-3
cdr3_aa: CSVRRGVTDTQYF
cdr3_nt: TGCAGCGTCAGACGGGGGGTCACAGATACGCAGTATTTT

v_call: TRBV9
clone_size: NA
d_call: NA
j_call: TRBJ2-5
cdr3_aa: CASSVPGQETQYF
cdr3_nt: TGTGCCAGCAGCGTACCCGGGCAAGAGACCCAGTACTTC

v_call: TRBV7-2
clone_size: NA
d_call: NA
j_call: TRBJ1-1
cdr3_aa: CASSLSPYRDPNTEAFF
cdr3_nt: TGTGCCAGCAGCCTCTCCCCCTACAGGGACCCGAACACTGAAGCTTTCTTT

v_call: TRBV11-2
clone_size: NA
d_call: TRBD2
j_call: TRBJ2-1
cdr3_aa: CASSPRGSGGASNEQFF
cdr3_nt: TGTGCCAGCAGCCCTAGGGGAAGCGGGGGGGCATCAAATGAGCAGTTCTTC

v_call: TRBV19
clone_size: NA
d_call: NA
j_call: TRBJ1-1
cdr3_aa: CASSKGRTGYSEAFF
cdr3_nt: TGTGCCAGTAGTAAAGGGCGGACGGGATACAGTGAAGCTTTCTTT

v_call: TRBV23-1
clone_size: NA
d_call: NA
j_call: TRBJ2-2
cdr3_aa: CASSQSTGEGTGELFF
cdr3_nt: TGCGCCAGCAGTCAATCGACAGGGGAGGGGACCGGGGAGCTGTTTTTT

v_call: TRBV2
clone_size: NA
d_call: NA
j_call: TRBJ1-5
cdr3_aa: CASSAGKANQPQHF
cdr3_nt: TGTGCCAGCAGTGCGGGGAAGGCCAATCAGCCCCAGCATTTT

v_call: TRBV30
clone_size: NA
d_call: NA
j_call: TRBJ1-1
cdr3_aa: CAWSGQGIYTEAFF
cdr3_nt: TGTGCCTGGAGTGGGCAGGGGATATACACTGAAGCTTTCTTT

v_call: TRBV5-1
clone_size: NA
d_call: NA
j_call: TRBJ2-5
cdr3_aa: CASSPGQGRGETQYF
cdr3_nt: TGCGCCAGCAGCCCGGGCCAGGGGAGGGGAGAGACCCAGTACTTC

v_call: TRBV7-6
clone_size: NA
d_call: TRBD1
j_call: TRBJ1-5
cdr3_aa: CASSLKDRDYGNQPQHF
cdr3_nt: TGTGCCAGCAGCTTAAAAGACAGGGATTATGGCAATCAGCCCCAGCATTTT

v_call: TRBV29-1
clone_size: NA
d_call: TRBD1
j_call: TRBJ1-2
cdr3_aa: CSAGGQGVGYTF
cdr3_nt: TGCAGCGCCGGGGGACAGGGGGTCGGCTACACCTTC

v_call: TRBV27
clone_size: few
d_call: NA
j_call: TRBJ1-2
cdr3_aa: CASRNRNYGYTF
cdr3_nt: TGTGCCAGCCGGAACAGAAACTATGGCTACACCTTC

v_call: TRBV5-1
clone_size: NA
d_call: TRBD1
j_call: TRBJ2-1
cdr3_aa: CASSLGTGAYNEQFF
cdr3_nt: TGCGCCAGCAGCTTGGGGACAGGGGCGTACAATGAGCAGTTCTTC

v_call: TRBV5-4
clone_size: NA
d_call: TRBD1
j_call: TRBJ2-5
cdr3_aa: CASSLVPGTGGETQYF
cdr3_nt: TGTGCCAGCAGCTTGGTCCCCGGGACAGGGGGGGAGACCCAGTACTTC

v_call: TRBV30
clone_size: NA
d_call: NA
j_call: TRBJ1-5
cdr3_aa: CAWSVTGNQPQHF
cdr3_nt: TGTGCCTGGAGTGTTACGGGCAATCAGCCCCAGCATTTT

v_call: TRBV7-2
clone_size: NA
d_call: NA
j_call: TRBJ2-3
cdr3_aa: CASSTYSTSTDTQYF
cdr3_nt: TGTGCCAGCAGCACTTACTCGACTAGCACAGATACGCAGTATTTT

v_call: TRBV5-4
clone_size: few
d_call: TRBD1
j_call: TRBJ1-2
cdr3_aa: CASSTGGTYGYTF
cdr3_nt: TGTGCCAGCTCGACAGGGGGAACATATGGCTACACCTTC

v_call: TRBV19
clone_size: NA
d_call: NA
j_call: TRBJ1-6
cdr3_aa: CASSMDSYNSPLHF
cdr3_nt: TGTGCCAGTAGTATGGACAGTTATAATTCACCCCTCCACTTT

v_call: TRBV5-4
clone_size: NA
d_call: NA
j_call: TRBJ1-2
cdr3_aa: CASSLERGGAVGYTF
cdr3_nt: TGTGCCAGCAGCTTGGAAAGGGGGGGCGCGGTTGGCTACACCTTC

v_call: TRBV30
clone_size: once
d_call: TRBD1
j_call: TRBJ1-2
cdr3_aa: CALGMDRGGHGYTF
cdr3_nt: TGTGCCCTGGGGATGGACAGGGGAGGGCATGGCTACACCTTC

v_call: TRBV7-3
clone_size: NA
d_call: TRBD1
j_call: TRBJ2-3
cdr3_aa: CASSVTGTELDTQYF
cdr3_nt: TGTGCCAGCAGCGTTACCGGGACAGAACTAGATACGCAGTATTTT

v_call: TRBV3-1/TRBV3-2
clone_size: NA
d_call: TRBD2
j_call: TRBJ2-1
cdr3_aa: CASSQSRLAGGNSGNEQFF
cdr3_nt: TGTGCCAGCAGCCAGAGTAGACTAGCGGGGGGGAACTCGGGGAATGAGCAGTTCTTC

v_call: TRBV19
clone_size: NA
d_call: NA
j_call: TRBJ2-7
cdr3_aa: CASSIGGSIKPYEQYF
cdr3_nt: TGTGCCAGTAGTATAGGGGGCTCAATCAAGCCCTACGAGCAGTACTTC

v_call: TRBV15
clone_size: NA
d_call: TRBD2
j_call: TRBJ2-2
cdr3_aa: CATSRVQAGEGSDGELFF
cdr3_nt: TGTGCCACCAGCAGAGTCCAAGCGGGGGAGGGGTCGGACGGGGAGCTGTTTTTT

v_call: TRBV7-2
clone_size: NA
d_call: TRBD1
j_call: TRBJ1-5
cdr3_aa: CASSSGQVGLNQPQHF
cdr3_nt: TGTGCCAGCAGCTCGGGACAGGTCGGGCTAAATCAGCCCCAGCATTTT

v_call: TRBV6-5
clone_size: few
d_call: NA
j_call: TRBJ1-6
cdr3_aa: CASSSSQAGSGSPLHF
cdr3_nt: TGTGCCAGCAGTTCATCCCAAGCAGGGTCAGGTTCACCCCTCCACTTT

v_call: TRBV9
clone_size: NA
d_call: NA
j_call: TRBJ1-4
cdr3_aa: CASSPEGVLEKLFF
cdr3_nt: TGTGCCAGCAGCCCAGAAGGGGTGTTGGAAAAACTGTTTTTT

v_call: TRBV10-3
clone_size: NA
d_call: TRBD2
j_call: TRBJ2-5
cdr3_aa: CAISEEVGGNTQYF
cdr3_nt: TGTGCCATCAGTGAGGAGGTGGGAGGGAACACCCAGTACTTC

v_call: TRBV5-1
clone_size: once
d_call: TRBD1
j_call: TRBJ2-3
cdr3_aa: CASSTAGTGHTDTQYF
cdr3_nt: TGCGCCAGCAGCACGGCCGGGACAGGGCACACAGATACGCAGTATTTT

v_call: TRBV27
clone_size: NA
d_call: NA
j_call: TRBJ2-5
cdr3_aa: CASSLYMRDTETQYF
cdr3_nt: TGTGCCAGCAGTTTATATATGAGGGATACAGAGACCCAGTACTTC

v_call: TRBV11-2
clone_size: NA
d_call: NA
j_call: TRBJ2-5
cdr3_aa: CASSLRQGGGETQYF
cdr3_nt: TGTGCCAGCAGCTTAAGACAGGGAGGAGGAGAGACCCAGTACTTC

v_call: TRBV7-9
clone_size: NA
d_call: TRBD1
j_call: TRBJ1-4
cdr3_aa: CASSPRGTGGTEKLFF
cdr3_nt: TGTGCCAGCAGCCCACGAGGGACAGGGGGAACTGAAAAACTGTTTTTT

v_call: TRBV5-1
clone_size: NA
d_call: NA
j_call: TRBJ1-2
cdr3_aa: CASSLPSTGYGYTF
cdr3_nt: TGCGCCAGCAGCTTACCTTCTACAGGATATGGCTACACCTTC

v_call: TRBV5-1
clone_size: NA
d_call: NA
j_call: TRBJ2-5
cdr3_aa: CASSPGVGTQYF
cdr3_nt: TGCGCCAGCAGCCCGGGGGTGGGGACCCAGTACTTC

v_call: TRBV5-1
clone_size: NA
d_call: TRBD2
j_call: TRBJ2-1
cdr3_aa: CASSLRTSGDEQFF
cdr3_nt: TGCGCCAGCAGCCTCCGGACTAGCGGGGATGAGCAGTTCTTC

v_call: TRBV3-1/TRBV3-2
clone_size: NA
d_call: TRBD1
j_call: TRBJ2-5
cdr3_aa: CASSQRTGAPQETQYF
cdr3_nt: TGTGCCAGCAGCCAAAGGACAGGTGCCCCCCAAGAGACCCAGTACTTC

v_call: TRBV28
clone_size: NA
d_call: TRBD2
j_call: TRBJ2-3
cdr3_aa: CASSLLWGTSGGLGSTDTQYF
cdr3_nt: TGTGCCAGCAGTTTATTGTGGGGGACTAGCGGGGGTCTGGGGAGCACAGATACGCAGTATTTT

v_call: TRBV7-2
clone_size: NA
d_call: TRBD2
j_call: TRBJ2-3
cdr3_aa: CASSRIAGGIPDTQYF
cdr3_nt: TGTGCCAGCAGCCGGATAGCGGGGGGGATCCCAGATACGCAGTATTTT

v_call: TRBV7-2
clone_size: once
d_call: TRBD1
j_call: TRBJ1-1
cdr3_aa: CASSLAGGVDTEAFF
cdr3_nt: TGTGCCAGCAGCTTAGCAGGGGGCGTCGACACTGAAGCTTTCTTT

v_call: TRBV7-9
clone_size: NA
d_call: NA
j_call: TRBJ1-2
cdr3_aa: CASSFDSFYGYTF
cdr3_nt: TGTGCCAGCAGCTTTGACAGCTTCTATGGCTACACCTTC

v_call: TRBV19
clone_size: NA
d_call: NA
j_call: TRBJ1-5
cdr3_aa: CASSIGQKVRGQPQHF
cdr3_nt: TGTGCCAGTAGTATAGGACAGAAGGTGCGGGGTCAGCCCCAGCATTTT

v_call: TRBV19
clone_size: NA
d_call: NA
j_call: TRBJ2-7
cdr3_aa: CASRETGRSSYEQYF
cdr3_nt: TGTGCCAGTAGGGAGACAGGGAGGAGCTCCTACGAGCAGTACTTC

v_call: TRBV9
clone_size: once
d_call: NA
j_call: TRBJ1-4
cdr3_aa: CASPPGHYATNEKLFF
cdr3_nt: TGTGCCAGCCCACCGGGACACTATGCAACTAATGAAAAACTGTTTTTT

v_call: TRBV7-2
clone_size: NA
d_call: TRBD2
j_call: TRBJ2-3
cdr3_aa: CASSVSGGASDTQYF
cdr3_nt: TGTGCCAGCAGCGTGAGCGGGGGGGCCTCAGATACGCAGTATTTT

v_call: TRBV29-1
clone_size: NA
d_call: NA
j_call: TRBJ2-5
cdr3_aa: CSVEYRLGGETQYF
cdr3_nt: TGCAGCGTTGAATATAGACTGGGGGGAGAGACCCAGTACTTC

v_call: TRBV19
clone_size: NA
d_call: TRBD1
j_call: TRBJ2-7
cdr3_aa: CASSAQIGTVSSYEQYF
cdr3_nt: TGTGCCAGTAGTGCCCAAATCGGGACAGTGAGCTCCTACGAGCAGTACTTC

v_call: TRBV6-5
clone_size: NA
d_call: NA
j_call: TRBJ1-6
cdr3_aa: CASTGGVISSPLHF
cdr3_nt: TGTGCCAGCACCGGAGGGGTGATTTCCTCACCCCTCCACTTT

v_call: TRBV6-1
clone_size: NA
d_call: NA
j_call: TRBJ1-2
cdr3_aa: CASSEGRQGHDYGYTF
cdr3_nt: TGTGCCAGCAGTGAAGGGAGGCAGGGGCACGACTATGGCTACACCTTC

v_call: TRBV13
clone_size: NA
d_call: NA
j_call: TRBJ2-7
cdr3_aa: CASSLGLQGSSYEQYF
cdr3_nt: TGTGCCAGCAGCTTAGGCCTGCAGGGAAGCTCCTACGAGCAGTACTTC